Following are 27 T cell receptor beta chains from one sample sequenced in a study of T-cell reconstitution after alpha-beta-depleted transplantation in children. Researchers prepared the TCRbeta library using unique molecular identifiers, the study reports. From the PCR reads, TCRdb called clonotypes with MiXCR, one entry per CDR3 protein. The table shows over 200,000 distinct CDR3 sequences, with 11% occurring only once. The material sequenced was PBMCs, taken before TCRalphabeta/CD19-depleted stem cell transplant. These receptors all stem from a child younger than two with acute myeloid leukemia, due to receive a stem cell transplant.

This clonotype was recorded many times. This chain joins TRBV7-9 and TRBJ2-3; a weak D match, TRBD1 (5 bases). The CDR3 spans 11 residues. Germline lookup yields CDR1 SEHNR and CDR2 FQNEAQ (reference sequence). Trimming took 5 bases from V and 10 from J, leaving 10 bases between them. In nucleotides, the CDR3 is TGTGCCAGCAGCCCGCAGGGTGCGCAGTATTTT. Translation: CASSPQGAQYF.

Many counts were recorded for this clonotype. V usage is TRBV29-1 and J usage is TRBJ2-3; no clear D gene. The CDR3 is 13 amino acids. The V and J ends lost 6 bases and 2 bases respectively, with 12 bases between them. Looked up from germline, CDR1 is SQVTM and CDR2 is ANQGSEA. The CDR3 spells CSVRRTYTDTQYF. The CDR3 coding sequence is TGCAGCGTCCGCCGGACGTACACAGATACGCAGTATTTT.

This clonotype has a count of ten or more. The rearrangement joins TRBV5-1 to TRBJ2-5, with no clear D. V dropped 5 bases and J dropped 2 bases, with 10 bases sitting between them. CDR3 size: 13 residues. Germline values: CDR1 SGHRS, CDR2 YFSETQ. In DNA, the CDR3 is TGCGCCAGCAGAGCTACATTACAAGAGACCCAGTACTTC. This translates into CASRATLQETQYF.

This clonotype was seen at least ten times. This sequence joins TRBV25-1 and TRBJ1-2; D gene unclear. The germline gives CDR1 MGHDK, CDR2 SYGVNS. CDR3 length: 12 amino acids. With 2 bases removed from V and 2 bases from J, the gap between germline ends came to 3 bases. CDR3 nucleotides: TGTGCCAGCAGTGAACAAAACTATGGCTACACCTTC. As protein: CASSEQNYGYTF.

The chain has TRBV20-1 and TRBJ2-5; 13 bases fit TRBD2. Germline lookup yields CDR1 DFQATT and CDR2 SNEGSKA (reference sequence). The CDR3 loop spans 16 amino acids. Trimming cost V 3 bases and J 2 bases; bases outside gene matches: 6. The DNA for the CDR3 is TGCAGTGCTAGGCCCGGGACTAGCGGGAAACAAGAGACCCAGTACTTC. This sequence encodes CSARPGTSGKQETQYF.

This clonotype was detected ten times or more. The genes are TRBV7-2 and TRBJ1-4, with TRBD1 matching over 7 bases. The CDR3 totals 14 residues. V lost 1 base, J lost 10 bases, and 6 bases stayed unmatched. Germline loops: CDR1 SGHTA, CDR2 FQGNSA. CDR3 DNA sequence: TGTGCCAGCAGCTTAGGACAGGGTGAAGGAAAACTGTTTTTT. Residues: CASSLGQGEGKLFF.

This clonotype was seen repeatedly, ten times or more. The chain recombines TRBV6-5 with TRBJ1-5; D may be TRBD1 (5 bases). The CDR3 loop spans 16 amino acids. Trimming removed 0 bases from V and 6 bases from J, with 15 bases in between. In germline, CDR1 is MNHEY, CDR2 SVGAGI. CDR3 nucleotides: TGTGCCAGCAGTTACTCGGACCCGGGGCTAGGTCAGCCCCAGCATTTT. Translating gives CASSYSDPGLGQPQHF.

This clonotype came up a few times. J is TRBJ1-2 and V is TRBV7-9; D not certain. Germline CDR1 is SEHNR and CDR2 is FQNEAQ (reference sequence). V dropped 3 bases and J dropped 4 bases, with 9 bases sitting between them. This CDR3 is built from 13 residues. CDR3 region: CASSLVLAYGYTF. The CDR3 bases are TGTGCCAGCAGCTTGGTTCTTGCCTATGGCTACACCTTC.

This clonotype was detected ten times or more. The CDR3 here is CASSPWTGGNGQPQHF. CDR3 bases: TGCGCCAGCAGCCCGTGGACAGGGGGCAACGGACAGCCCCAGCATTTT. The J gene is TRBJ1-5, the V gene TRBV4-1, with 11 bases matching TRBD1. Germline values: CDR1 MGHRA, CDR2 YSYEKL. The CDR3 runs 16 residues. V dropped 4 bases and J dropped 7; count of bases not matched to a gene: 9.

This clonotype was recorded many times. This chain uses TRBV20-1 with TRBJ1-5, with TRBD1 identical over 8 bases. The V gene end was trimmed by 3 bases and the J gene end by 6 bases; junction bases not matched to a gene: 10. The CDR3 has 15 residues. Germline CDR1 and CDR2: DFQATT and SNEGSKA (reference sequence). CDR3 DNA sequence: TGCAGTGCTAGGGGGACAGGCGGAAGGGGTCAGCCCCAGCATTTT. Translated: CSARGTGGRGQPQHF.

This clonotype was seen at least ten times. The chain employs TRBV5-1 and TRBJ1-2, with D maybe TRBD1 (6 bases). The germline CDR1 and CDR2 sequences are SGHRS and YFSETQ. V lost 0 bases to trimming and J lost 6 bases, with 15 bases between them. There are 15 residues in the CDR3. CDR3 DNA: TGCGCCAGCAGCTTGGGGGACACGGCCTTGAATGGCTACACCTTC. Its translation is CASSLGDTALNGYTF.

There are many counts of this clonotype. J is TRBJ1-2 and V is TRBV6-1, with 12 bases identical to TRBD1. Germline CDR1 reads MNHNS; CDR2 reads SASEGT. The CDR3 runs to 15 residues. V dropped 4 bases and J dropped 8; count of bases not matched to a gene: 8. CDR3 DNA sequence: TGTGCCAGCAGTGCTCCCGCCGGGACAGGGGGCGGCTACACCTTC. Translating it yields CASSAPAGTGGGYTF.

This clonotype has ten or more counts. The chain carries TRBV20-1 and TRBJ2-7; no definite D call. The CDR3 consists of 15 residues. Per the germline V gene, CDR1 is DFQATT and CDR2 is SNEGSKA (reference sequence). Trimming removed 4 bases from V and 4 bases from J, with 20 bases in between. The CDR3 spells CSATTASRRPYEQYF. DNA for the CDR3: TGCAGTGCTACTACAGCCTCAAGGCGGCCGTACGAGCAGTACTTC.

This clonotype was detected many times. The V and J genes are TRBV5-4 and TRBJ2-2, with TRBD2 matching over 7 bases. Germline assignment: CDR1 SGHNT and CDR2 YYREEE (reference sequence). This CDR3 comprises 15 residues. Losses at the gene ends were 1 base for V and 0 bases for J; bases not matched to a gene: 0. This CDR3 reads CASSLTSANTGELFF. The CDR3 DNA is TGTGCCAGCAGCTTGACTAGCGCGAACACCGGGGAGCTGTTTTTT.

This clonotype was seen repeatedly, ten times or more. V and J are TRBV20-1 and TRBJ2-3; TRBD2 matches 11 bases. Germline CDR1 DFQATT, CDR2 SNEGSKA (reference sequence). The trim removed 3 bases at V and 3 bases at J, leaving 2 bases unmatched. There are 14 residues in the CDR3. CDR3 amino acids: CSARTSGDTDTQYF. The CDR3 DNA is TGCAGTGCTAGGACTAGCGGGGATACAGATACGCAGTATTTT.

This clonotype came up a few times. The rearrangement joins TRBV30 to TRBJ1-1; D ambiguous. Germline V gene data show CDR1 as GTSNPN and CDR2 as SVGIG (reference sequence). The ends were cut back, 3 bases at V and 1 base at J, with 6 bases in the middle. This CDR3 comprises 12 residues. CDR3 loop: CAWRPANTEAFF. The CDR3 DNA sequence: TGTGCCTGGAGGCCGGCGAACACTGAAGCTTTCTTT.

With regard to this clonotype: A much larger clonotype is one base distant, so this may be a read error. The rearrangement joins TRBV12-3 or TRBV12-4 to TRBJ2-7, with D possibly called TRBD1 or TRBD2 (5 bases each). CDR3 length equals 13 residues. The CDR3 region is CVSRSGPSYEQYF. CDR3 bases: TGTGTCAGCAGATCGGGACCCTCCTACGAGCAGTACTTC.

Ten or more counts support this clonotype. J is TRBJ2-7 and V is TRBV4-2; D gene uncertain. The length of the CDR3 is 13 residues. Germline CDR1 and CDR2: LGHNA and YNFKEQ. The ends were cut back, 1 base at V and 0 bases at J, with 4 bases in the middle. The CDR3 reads CASSQVGSYEQYF. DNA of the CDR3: TGTGCCAGCAGCCAAGTAGGCTCCTACGAGCAGTACTTC.

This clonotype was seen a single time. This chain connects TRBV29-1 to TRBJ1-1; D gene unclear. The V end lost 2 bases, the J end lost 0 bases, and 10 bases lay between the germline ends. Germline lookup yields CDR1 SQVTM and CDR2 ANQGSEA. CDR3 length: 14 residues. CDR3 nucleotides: TGCAGCGTTGAACGGGTTATCATGAACACTGAAGCTTTCTTT. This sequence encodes CSVERVIMNTEAFF.

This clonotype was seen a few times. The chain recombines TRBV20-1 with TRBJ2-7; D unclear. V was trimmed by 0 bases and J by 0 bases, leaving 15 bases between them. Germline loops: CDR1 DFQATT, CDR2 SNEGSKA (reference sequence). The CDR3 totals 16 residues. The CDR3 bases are TGCAGTGCTAGAGATCTTTGGAACCCAAGCTCCTACGAGCAGTACTTC. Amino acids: CSARDLWNPSSYEQYF.

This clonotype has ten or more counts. CDR3 region: CASSQGPWTVNTGELFF. For the CDR3, the DNA is TGCGCCAGCAGCCAAGGGCCGTGGACAGTAAACACCGGGGAGCTGTTTTTT. The chain has TRBV4-3 and TRBJ2-2, with D possibly matching TRBD1 (6 bases). Germline-derived CDR1 and CDR2 are LGHNA and YSLEER. The length of the CDR3 is 17 residues. Trimming took off 1 base at V and 2 bases at J, with 14 bases between the two ends.

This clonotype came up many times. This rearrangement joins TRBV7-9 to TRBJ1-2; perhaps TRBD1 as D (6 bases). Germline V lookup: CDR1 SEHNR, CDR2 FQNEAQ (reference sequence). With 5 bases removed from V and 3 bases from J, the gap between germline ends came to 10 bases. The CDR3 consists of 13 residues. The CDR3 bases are TGTGCCAGCAGCCCAGGGGTTGACTATGGCTACACCTTC. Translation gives CASSPGVDYGYTF.

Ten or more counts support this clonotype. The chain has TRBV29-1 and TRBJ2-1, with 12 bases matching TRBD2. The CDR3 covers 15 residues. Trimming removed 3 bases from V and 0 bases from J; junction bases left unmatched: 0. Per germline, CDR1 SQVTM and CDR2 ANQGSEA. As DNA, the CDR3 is TGCAGCGTTGAGACTAGCGGGAGCTCCTACAATGAGCAGTTCTTC. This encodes CSVETSGSSYNEQFF.

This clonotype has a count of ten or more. The CDR3 reads CASSQGGFGTEAFF. CDR3 DNA sequence: TGTGCCAGCAGCCAAGGAGGGTTTGGCACTGAAGCTTTCTTT. The chain recombines TRBV3-1 with TRBJ1-1; no firm D call. CDR1 and CDR2 from the germline V gene are LGHDT and YNNKEL (reference sequence). Trimming removed 1 base from V and 4 bases from J, with 10 bases in between. The CDR3 has 14 residues.

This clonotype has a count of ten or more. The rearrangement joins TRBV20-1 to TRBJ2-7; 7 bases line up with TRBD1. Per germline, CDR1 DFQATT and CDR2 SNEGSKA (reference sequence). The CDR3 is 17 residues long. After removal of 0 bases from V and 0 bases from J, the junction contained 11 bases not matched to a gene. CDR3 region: CSARDWALQGISYEQYF. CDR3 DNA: TGCAGTGCTAGAGATTGGGCCTTACAGGGGATCTCCTACGAGCAGTACTTC.

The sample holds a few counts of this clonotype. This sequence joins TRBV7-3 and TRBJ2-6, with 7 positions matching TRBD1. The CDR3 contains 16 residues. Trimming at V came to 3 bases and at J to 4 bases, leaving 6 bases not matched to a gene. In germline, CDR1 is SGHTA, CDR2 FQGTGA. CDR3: CASSFPTGSGANVLTF. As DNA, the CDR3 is TGTGCCAGCAGCTTCCCGACAGGGTCCGGGGCCAACGTCCTGACTTTC. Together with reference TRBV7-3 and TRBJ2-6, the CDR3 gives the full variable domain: GAGVSQTPSNKVTEKGKYVELRCDPISGHTALYWYRQSLGQGPEFLIYFQGTGAADDSGLPNDRFFAVRPEGSVSTLKIQRTERGDSAVYLCASSFPTGSGANVLTFGAGSRLTVL.

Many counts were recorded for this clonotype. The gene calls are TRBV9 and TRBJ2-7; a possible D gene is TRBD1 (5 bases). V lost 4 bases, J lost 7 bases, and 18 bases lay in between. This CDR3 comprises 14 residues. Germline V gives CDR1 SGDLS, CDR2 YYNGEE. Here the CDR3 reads CASSPTGHLREQYF. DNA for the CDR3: TGTGCCAGCAGCCCGACCGGACATTTGCGGGAGCAGTACTTC.